Given below is one T cell receptor beta chain in context. Antigen: not known. The sample belongs to a study of blood T cells in healthy people across ages. Background on the study: Template switching picked up about one barcoded beta molecule for each two T cells. The study, taken as a whole, reports: Researchers report that TCR beta diversity correlated strongly with naive T cell percentage.

The donors, aged roughly 6 to 95, were healthy Caucasians from Russia. The authors ran a second PCR of roughly 6 to 11 cycles using a sample-barcoded 5' primer and a J-beta primer mix. Through a template-switch adaptor with 12 random nucleotides, each cDNA molecule received a tag. TCRdb called the 5' RACE reads again in MiXCR, with one record for every CDR3 protein. This table has roughly 800,000 distinct CDR3 sequences, over 45% appearing once. Sequenced material: blood. The source is a man aged 30 to 45 in good health.

CDR3 DNA sequence: TGCAGTGCTGCGAAGATAGGGACTTTTAGCAATCAGCCCCAGCATTTT. As protein: CSAAKIGTFSNQPQHF. The chain has TRBV20-1 and TRBJ1-5; a possible D gene is TRBD1 (5 bases). This CDR3 region has 16 residues. The V gene's germline CDR1 is DFQATT and CDR2 SNEGSKA (reference sequence). Trimming removed 5 bases from V and 0 bases from J, with 17 bases in between.